This TCR beta chain derives from a study of tumor-infiltrating lymphocytes in primary liver carcinoma. General observations from the study: Researchers found tumor-adjacent and tumor-blood pairs overlapped less than tumor region pairs. Significantly greater top-250-clone fractions characterized tumors relative to blood (p = 0.039).

Germline DNA was extracted too, while blood RNA derived from unsorted whole blood. Reverse transcription of about 0.5 ug total RNA with a constant-region primer produced TCR beta cDNA. It was through three nested multiplex PCR rounds of slightly modified ARM-PCR that TCR beta libraries arose. For 10 cycles apiece, the opening two PCR rounds ran with TRBV1-TRBV30 forward primers and a C-beta reverse primer. In TCRdb, the multiplex PCR reads were re-called with MiXCR into one record per CDR3 protein. The sample lists a few hundred thousand distinct CDR3 sequences, approximately 54% occurring once. This CDR3 has 16 residues. With 3 bases clipped from V and 4 bases from J, the junction kept 2 bases outside the gene matches. In the case of this clonotype: Its target is not known.

The J gene is TRBJ2-1, the V gene TRBV23-1; TRBD2 matches 14 bases. TRBV23-1 is given ORF status, its function remaining uncertain. Input material: peripheral blood. The source is a woman in her thirties with primary liver carcinoma and hepatitis B virus infection. In DNA, the CDR3 is TGCGCCAGCAGTCATCGACTAGCGGGAGGGTACAATGAGCAGTTCTTC. Translating it yields CASSHRLAGGYNEQFF.